Sequencing of this T cell receptor beta chain was carried out in a study of cytomegalovirus exposure and HLA in healthy donors. From germline, CDR1 is GTSNPN and CDR2 SVGIG (reference sequence). V dropped 3 bases and J dropped 2 bases, with 11 bases sitting between them. CDR3 length: 14 residues. The study ran its PCR with 60 Vbeta and 13 Jbeta primers. Libraries were prepared by immunoSEQ multiplex PCR; TCRdb keeps only in-frame clonotypes and omits some of them. The data show approximately 150,000 clones, roughly 79% seen once. This TCR was sampled from a male donor in good health and CMV-seronegative. Sequencing was performed on PBMCs. This sequence joins TRBV30 and TRBJ1-3, with D unclear. The CDR3 coding sequence is TGTGCCTGGAGCGTACTAGGCGCTGGAAACACCATATATTTT. This sequence encodes CAWSVLGAGNTIYF.